This T cell receptor beta chain was sequenced during a study of shared clonotypes between healthy human individuals (dated by TCRdb to the early 2020s). At the level of the whole study: Three men and two women, aged 18 to 49 years, made up the cohort. Between about 0.94 and 8.9 billion PBMCs per donor were obtained by leukapheresis. For each donor, CD4 naive and CD4 memory were each given three plates, CD8 naive was given two plates, and CD8 memory was given one plate. To estimate repertoire size and how much clonotypes are shared between individuals, the study performed deep sequencing of blood TCR repertoires from a few healthy adults. To increase sequencing depth and limit assay-specific biases, different laboratories used diverse techniques to prepare libraries and sequence TCR repertoires.

Healthy HIV-negative adults with no recently reported acute infections or vaccinations were included as donors. Only Caucasian adults living in Nashville, Tennessee, USA were represented among the donors. Magnetic negative selection was used to enrich CD4+ T cells, after which naive cells were positively selected on CD45RA and the negative fraction became the memory subset. Blood was collected by leukapheresis, and PBMCs were isolated by Ficoll-Histopaque density gradient centrifugation and then cryopreserved in liquid nitrogen vapor phase. Purity and quantity of every magnetically sorted T cell population were checked by analytical flow cytometry. Genomic DNA was isolated from each sorted fraction and quantified by UV absorbance on a Nanodrop 2000c. TCR CDR3 regions were amplified from genomic DNA by multiplex PCR using the deep immunoSEQ assay. For each cell subset, the extracted genomic DNA was distributed evenly across all wells of several immunoSEQ 96-well plates, and each plate served as one replicate. For sorted subsets, about 200 ng genomic DNA, equal to some 28,000 T cell genomes, was loaded into each replicate PCR. Purified libraries were quantified with a Qubit 3.0 fluorometer, sized on a Bioanalyzer 2100, and re-quantified with the KAPA Library Quantification kit. A separate single-read 150-cycle Illumina NextSeq 550 flow cell was used to sequence each immunoSEQ 96-well plate. In the authors' own workflow: Because only junctional sequences without quality scores were contained in the immunoSEQ output, filtering matching that applied to full-length reads could not be performed. To assign V/J genes and CDR3, sequences were annotated against IMGT germline references using PyIR, a Python wrapper for IgBLAST v1.9. Reads were filtered out if the reads had weak V/J assignments (E-value above 1e-6), no CDR3, stop codons, out-of-frame junctions, or ambiguous translated residues. V3J clonotypes were defined as sequences sharing the same inferred V gene, J gene, and CDR3 amino acid sequence. Percentage overlap between repertoires was computed as shared unique clonotypes divided by the size of the smaller repertoire. Repertoire richness was assessed with RTK rarefaction, the Chao1 estimator, and Recon v2.1 estimates of unobserved clonotypes. For all TCRbeta clonotypes obtained by the gDNA method from several donors, generation probabilities were computed with OLGA. In its TCRdb copy, this immuneACCESS table keeps in-frame sequences only and misses some clones. Where compared with another copy, unresolved V genes explain less than half of these, and the others have no known cause. Clonal size and the V and J genes are those of that table, whereas D and trimming came from the DNA. This sample has some 2,500,000 clones in its table, and around 90% of those were observed once. The top ten clonotypes cover 0.37% of the sample.

Overall study outcomes, separate from this receptor: Sampling was restricted to blood, and TCR repertoires in tissues likely differ from the TCR repertoires found in blood. Naive subsets generally had larger estimated clonotype richness than memory subsets did. The genetic and exposure-history diversity represented was limited by the small number of donors. Incomplete sequencing was indicated by rarefaction of sorted-subset datasets, despite the large sequencing depth. Compared with non-shared clonotypes, clonotypes shared by all four sorted-subset donors had higher generation probabilities. Pairwise subsampling led to the expectation that sequencing depth would affect the degree of clonotype sharing among donors. Sharing across a few donors was observed for about 5% of naive CD4, 3% to 3.5% of naive CD8, roughly 2.4% of memory CD4, and around 0.4% of memory CD8 clonotypes.

Worth noting for this clone: Its binding antigen is unknown. One base away there is no much larger clone; base qualities are not given.

From V the trimming removes 4 bases and from J it removes 9 bases, while the gene matches leave 6 bases of the junction unaccounted for. Taken from the germline V gene, the CDR1 and CDR2 loops are SGHRS and YFSETQ. Including the terminal cysteine and phenylalanine, the CDR3 comprises 15 residues. The only DNA kept is the CDR3, 45 bases in frame from the first base. The chain is encoded by TRBV5-1 joined to TRBJ2-1; the junction holds 14 bases that match TRBD2. The sequenced material came from naive CD4+ T cells from PBMCs. Reading the label with the study, this specimen's cell subset or site is: CD45RA+ positively selected. The sequence was obtained from a man aged 18 to 30 in good health. Some clones in this sample may be carry-over from other donors' samples. The DNA sequence is given as TGCGCCAGCAGCAAGGGACTAGCGGGAGAGAGTGAGCAGTTCTTC. Translated, this is CASSKGLAGESEQFF.